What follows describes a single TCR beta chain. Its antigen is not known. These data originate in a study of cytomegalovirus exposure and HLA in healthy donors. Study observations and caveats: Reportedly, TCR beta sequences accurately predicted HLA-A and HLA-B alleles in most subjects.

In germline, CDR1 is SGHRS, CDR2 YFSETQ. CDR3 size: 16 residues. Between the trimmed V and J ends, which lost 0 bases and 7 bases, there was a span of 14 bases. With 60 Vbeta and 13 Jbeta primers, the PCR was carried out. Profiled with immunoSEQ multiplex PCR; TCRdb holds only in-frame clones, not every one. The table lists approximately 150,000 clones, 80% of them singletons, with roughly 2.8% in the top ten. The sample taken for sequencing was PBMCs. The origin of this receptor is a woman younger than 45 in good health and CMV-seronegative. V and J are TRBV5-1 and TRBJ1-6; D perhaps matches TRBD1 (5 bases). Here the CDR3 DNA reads TGCGCCAGCAGCTTGGGGCAGGGTGTCGACAATTCACCCCTCCACTTT. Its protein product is CASSLGQGVDNSPLHF.